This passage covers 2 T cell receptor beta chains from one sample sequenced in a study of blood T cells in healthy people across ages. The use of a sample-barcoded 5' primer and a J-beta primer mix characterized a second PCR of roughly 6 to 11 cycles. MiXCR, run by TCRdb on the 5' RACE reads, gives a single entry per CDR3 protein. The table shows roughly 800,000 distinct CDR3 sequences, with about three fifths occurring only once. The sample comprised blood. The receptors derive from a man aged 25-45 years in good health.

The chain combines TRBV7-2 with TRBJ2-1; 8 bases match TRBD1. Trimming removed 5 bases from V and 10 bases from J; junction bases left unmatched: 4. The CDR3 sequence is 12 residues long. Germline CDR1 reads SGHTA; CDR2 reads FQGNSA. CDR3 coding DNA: TGTGCCAGCAGCACGGACAGGGCCGAGCAGTTCTTC. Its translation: CASSTDRAEQFF. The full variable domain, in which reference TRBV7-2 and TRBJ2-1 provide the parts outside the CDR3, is GAGVSQSPSNKVTEKGKDVELRCDPISGHTALYWYRQSLGQGLEFLIYFQGNSAPDKSGLPSDRFSAERTGGSVSTLTIQRTQQEDSAVYLCASSTDRAEQFFGPGTRLTVL.

For the CDR3, the DNA is TGTGCCAGCAGCCGAGATAAGACAGGGACCGTATCTATGGGCTACACCTTC. It is translated as CASSRDKTGTVSMGYTF. This rearrangement joins TRBV4-2 to TRBJ1-2, with 7 positions matching TRBD1. The CDR3 totals 17 residues. V lost 4 bases to trimming and J lost 8 bases; unmatched junction nucleotides: 19. Germline V CDR1 and CDR2: LGHNA, YNFKEQ.